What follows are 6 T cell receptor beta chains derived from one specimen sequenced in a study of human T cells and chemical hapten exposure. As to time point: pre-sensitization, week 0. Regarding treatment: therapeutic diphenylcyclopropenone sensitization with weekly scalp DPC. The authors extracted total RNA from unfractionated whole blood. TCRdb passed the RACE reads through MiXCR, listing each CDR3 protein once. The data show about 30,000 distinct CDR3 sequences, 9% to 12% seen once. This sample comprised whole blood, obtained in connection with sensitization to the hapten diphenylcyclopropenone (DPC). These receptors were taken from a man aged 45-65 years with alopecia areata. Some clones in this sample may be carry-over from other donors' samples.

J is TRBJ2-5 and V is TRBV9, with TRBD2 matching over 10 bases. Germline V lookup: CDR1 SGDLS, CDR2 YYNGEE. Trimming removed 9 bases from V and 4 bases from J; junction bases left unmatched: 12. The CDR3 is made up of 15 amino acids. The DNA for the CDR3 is TGTGCCACCTCGGCAGCGGGAGGGCAAGGAGAGACCCAGTACTTC. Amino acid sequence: CATSAAGGQGETQYF.

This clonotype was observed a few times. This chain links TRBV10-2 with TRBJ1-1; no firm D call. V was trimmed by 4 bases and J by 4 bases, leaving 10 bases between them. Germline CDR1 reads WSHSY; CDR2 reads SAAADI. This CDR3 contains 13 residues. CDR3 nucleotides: TGCGCCAGCAGTGCCGACCGAATCACTGAAGCTTTCTTT. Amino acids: CASSADRITEAFF.

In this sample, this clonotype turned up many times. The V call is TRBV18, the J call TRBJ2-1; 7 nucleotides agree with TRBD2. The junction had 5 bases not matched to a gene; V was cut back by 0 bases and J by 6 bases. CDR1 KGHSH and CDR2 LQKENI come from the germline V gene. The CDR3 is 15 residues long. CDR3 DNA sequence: TGTGCCAGCTCACCACCAGGACTAGAAAGCAATGAGCAGTTCTTC. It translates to CASSPPGLESNEQFF.

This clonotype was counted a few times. CDR3 amino acids: CASSSGSSYEQYF. The CDR3 coding sequence is TGCGCCAGCAGCTCGGGGTCCTCCTACGAGCAGTACTTC. The chain joins TRBV5-1 to TRBJ2-7, with D possibly matching TRBD2 (5 bases). V was trimmed by 3 bases and J by 0 bases, leaving 7 bases between them. This CDR3 region has 13 residues. Looked up from germline, CDR1 is SGHRS and CDR2 is YFSETQ.

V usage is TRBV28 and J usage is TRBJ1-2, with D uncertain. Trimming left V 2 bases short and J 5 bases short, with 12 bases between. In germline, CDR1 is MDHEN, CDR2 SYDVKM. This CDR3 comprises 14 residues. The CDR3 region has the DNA TGTGCCAGCAGTTTAGGCCGGCCGGGGTATGGCTACACCTTC. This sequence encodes CASSLGRPGYGYTF.

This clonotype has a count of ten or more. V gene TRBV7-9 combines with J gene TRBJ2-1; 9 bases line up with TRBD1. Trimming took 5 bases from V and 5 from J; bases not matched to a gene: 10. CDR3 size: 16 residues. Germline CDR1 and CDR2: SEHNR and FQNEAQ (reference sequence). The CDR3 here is CASSPPDRGYNNEQFF. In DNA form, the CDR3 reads TGTGCCAGCAGCCCCCCGGACAGGGGTTATAACAATGAGCAGTTCTTC. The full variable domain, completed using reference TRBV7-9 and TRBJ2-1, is DTGVSQNPRHKITKRGQNVTFRCDPISEHNRLYWYRQTLGQGPEFLTYFQNEAQLEKSRLLSDRFSAERPKGSFSTLEIQRTEQGDSAMYLCASSPPDRGYNNEQFFGPGTRLTVL.